One and the same sample provided the 16 T cell receptor beta chains below, sequenced in a study of post-analysis software for immune sequencing data. Study-level findings and limits: About five TRBV segments appeared more often in patients than in controls, and TRBV5-6, TRBV5-1 and TRBV20-1 were among these.

The antigens for these receptors are not known. Built from TCR beta cDNA, the libraries had unique molecular identifiers in them. TCRdb reprocessed the PCR reads with MiXCR, giving one entry per CDR3 protein. Of approximately 260,000 distinct CDR3 sequences listed, about 40% are singletons. Sequenced sample: blood. The receptors shown here come from a girl aged 5-17 years with multiple sclerosis.

This rearrangement joins TRBV20-1 to TRBJ1-1; 10 bases align to TRBD1. From germline, CDR1 is DFQATT and CDR2 SNEGSKA (reference sequence). V lost 6 bases, J lost 4 bases, and 11 bases stayed unmatched. The CDR3 runs to 15 residues. In DNA form, the CDR3 reads TGCAGTGCCGGCCCGGGGGGGACAGGGGCCACTGAAGCTTTCTTT. Protein: CSAGPGGTGATEAFF.

The J gene is TRBJ2-5, the V gene TRBV29-1, with D possibly being TRBD1 (6 bases). Germline CDR1 reads SQVTM; CDR2 reads ANQGSEA. V lost 7 bases to trimming and J lost 0 bases, with 9 bases between them. The length of the CDR3 is 12 residues. CDR3 coding DNA: TGCAGCGGGTACAGGGACCAAGAGACCCAGTACTTC. This encodes CSGYRDQETQYF.

The rearrangement uses TRBV27 and TRBJ2-4, with D possibly being TRBD2 (5 bases). This CDR3 is 14 amino acids long. V lost 2 bases, J lost 5 bases, and 10 bases lay in between. Germline V gene sequence: CDR1 MNHEY, CDR2 SMNVEV (reference sequence). CDR3 residues: CASSLPGNQNIQYF. In DNA, the CDR3 is TGTGCCAGCAGTTTACCGGGAAATCAAAACATTCAGTACTTC.

The table lists this clonotype with many counts. The V call is TRBV29-1, the J call TRBJ2-5; 8 bases align to TRBD1. The germline V gene has CDR1 SQVTM and CDR2 ANQGSEA. This CDR3 has 13 residues. V lost 3 bases and J lost 6; bases outside the gene matches: 6. CDR3 in amino acids: CSVEGRGQKTQYF. In nucleotides, the CDR3 is TGCAGCGTTGAGGGCAGGGGGCAGAAGACCCAGTACTTC.

This clonotype was observed many times. The rearrangement joins TRBV13 to TRBJ2-5, with TRBD2 matching 7 bases. The CDR3 is 15 residues long. J was trimmed by 4 bases and V by 0 bases; bases with no gene match: 5. Germline values: CDR1 PRHDT, CDR2 FYEKMQ (reference sequence). The CDR3, as DNA: TGTGCCAGCAGCTTAGGTGGGAGGGCCGGAGAGACCCAGTACTTC. Translation gives CASSLGGRAGETQYF.

This clonotype was detected ten times or more. V usage is TRBV6-5 and J usage is TRBJ2-3; 10 nucleotides agree with TRBD2. The CDR3 has 17 residues. V lost 5 bases, J lost 0 bases, and 8 bases stayed unmatched. From germline, CDR1 is MNHEY and CDR2 SVGAGI. DNA of the CDR3: TGTGCCAGCAGTACTGGACTAGCGGAGGCTAGCACAGATACGCAGTATTTT. This sequence encodes CASSTGLAEASTDTQYF.

The chain links TRBV29-1 to TRBJ2-3; possibly TRBD1 for D (6 bases). This CDR3 region has 15 residues. Between the trimmed V and J ends, which lost 7 bases and 1 base, there was a span of 18 bases. Germline V CDR1 and CDR2: SQVTM, ANQGSEA. In DNA, the CDR3 is TGCAGCGCCCGAAGGCGGGCAGGGGGCACAGATACGCAGTATTTT. Protein sequence: CSARRRAGGTDTQYF.

This clonotype was counted at least ten times. The chain combines TRBV4-2 with TRBJ1-2; D is ambiguous. CDR1 is LGHNA and CDR2 is YNFKEQ in the germline V gene. V dropped 1 base and J dropped 8 bases, with 17 bases sitting between them. The length of the CDR3 is 15 residues. CDR3 sequence (DNA): TGTGCCAGCAGCCAAGCTTCTGCTAGGTCGGGGGGCTACACCTTC. It translates to CASSQASARSGGYTF.

The sample holds many counts of this clonotype. One junction end disagrees with the germline gene, perhaps due to a read error. The rearrangement links TRBV10-2 to TRBJ2-5; unclear D gene. CDR3 size: 13 residues. The germline V gene encodes CDR1 WSHSY and CDR2 SAAADI. For the CDR3, the DNA is TGCGCCAGCTGTGACCCTGATCGGGAGACCCAGTACTTC. This translates into CASCDPDRETQYF.

A remark on this clonotype: A read error may explain this, as a much larger clone is one base away. This chain links TRBV20-1 with TRBJ2-1; D is unresolved. The DNA end lines up better with TRBJ2-7; the J call may be wrong. CDR3 size: 12 residues. CDR1 is DFQATT and CDR2 is SNEGSKA in the germline V gene (reference sequence). CDR3 loop: CSARDPEYEQYF. The CDR3 DNA sequence: TGCAGTGCTAGAGATCCCGAATATGAGCAGTACTTC.

This clonotype was picked up many times. The rearrangement uses TRBV15 and TRBJ2-1; TRBD2 matches at 8 bases. V was pared by 1 base and J by 10 bases, with 12 bases of the junction left unmatched. The V gene's germline CDR1 is LNHNV and CDR2 YYDKDF (reference sequence). The CDR3 contains 16 residues. The CDR3 bases are TGTGCCACCAGCAGAGCCGGGCTAGCGGGCGAGGGGGAGCAGTTCTTC. This translates into CATSRAGLAGEGEQFF.

As for this clonotype: With a much larger clone just one base away, this may be a read error. The rearrangement uses TRBV27 and TRBJ2-1; 10 bases agree with TRBD1. From germline, CDR1 is MNHEY and CDR2 SMNVEV (reference sequence). V shed 4 bases, J shed 13 bases, and the junction held 16 bases outside the gene matches. The CDR3 extends over 16 amino acids. CDR3 amino acids: CASSSHGQGGEETQFF. The DNA of the CDR3 is TGTGCCAGCAGTTCACACGGACAGGGGGGGGAAGAGACCCAGTTCTTC.

The sample holds a few counts of this clonotype. This chain uses TRBV12-3 or TRBV12-4 with TRBJ2-2; TRBD1 agrees at 11 bases. The CDR3 consists of 17 residues. With V trimmed by 5 bases and J by 2 bases, 7 bases remained unmatched. CDR3 DNA sequence: TGTGCCAGCAGTCCCCTACGGACAGGGGGCAACACCGGGGAGCTGTTTTTT. This gives the protein CASSPLRTGGNTGELFF.

The CDR3 loop is CASSTGLAGGCLEQFF. The CDR3 region has the DNA TGTGCCAGCAGCACGGGACTAGCGGGAGGGTGTCTGGAGCAGTTCTTC. This chain links TRBV13 with TRBJ2-1; 16 positions match TRBD2. V lost 5 bases to trimming and J lost 10 bases; unmatched junction nucleotides: 8. CDR3 length: 16 amino acids. Germline lookup yields CDR1 PRHDT and CDR2 FYEKMQ (reference sequence).

In this sample, this clonotype turned up a few times. The CDR3, as DNA: TGTGCCAGCAGCTCTCGGGACAGGGGGTTCTACGAGCAGTACTTC. Its protein product is CASSSRDRGFYEQYF. The V and J genes are TRBV7-6 and TRBJ2-7, with 11 nucleotides matching TRBD1. CDR1 is SGHVS, CDR2 FNYEAQ, per germline. The CDR3 sequence is 15 residues long. V lost 4 bases to trimming and J lost 3 bases; unmatched junction nucleotides: 5.

This sequence joins TRBV20-1 and TRBJ2-4; 7 nucleotides match TRBD2. The DNA matches TRBJ2-7 better at its end, which makes the J call doubtful. Germline loops: CDR1 DFQATT, CDR2 SNEGSKA (reference sequence). The CDR3 loop spans 14 amino acids. The CDR3 region has the DNA TGCAGTGCTAGAGGCCCGGGAGGTTTCTACGAGCAGTACTTC. Protein: CSARGPGGFYEQYF.